These 19 T cell receptor beta chains originate from one sample sequenced in a study of T cells after yellow fever vaccination (dated by TCRdb to 2018 to 2020). This specimen's treatment or condition label, per the study, means: live attenuated yellow fever vaccine strain. Preparation of the library involved 5' RACE. TCRdb lists the instrument as Illumina HiSeq 2500. In-frame beta chains were kept once TCRdb had trimmed the public reads at Q25 with fastp and called clones with MiXCR. Rows matching on CDR3 protein sequence are summarized as one entry with the most common DNA and genes. Across this sample there are 110,000 or so distinct CDR3 sequences, with about 7.8% seen only once. The top ten constitute approximately 2.7% of the sample. Sample: CD4+ T cells sorted from PBMCs, taken 35 to 50 days after the first yellow fever vaccination. The receptors originated from a young man who received the YFV17D yellow fever vaccine.

CDR3: CASSWWRGKSGANVLTF. The CDR3 nucleotides are TGTGCCAGCAGCTGGTGGAGGGGGAAGTCTGGGGCCAACGTCCTGACTTTC. The rearrangement uses TRBV6-2 or TRBV6-3 and TRBJ2-6, with D perhaps matching TRBD1 or TRBD2 (6 bases each). The ends were cut back, 6 bases at V and 1 base at J, with 16 bases in the middle. Germline lookup yields CDR1 MNHEY and CDR2 SVGEGT. The CDR3 covers 17 residues.

The chain couples TRBV7-2 to TRBJ1-1; no firm D call. The CDR3 is made up of 15 amino acids. Germline V lookup: CDR1 SGHTA, CDR2 FQGNSA. V dropped 0 bases and J dropped 4 bases, with 12 bases sitting between them. CDR3 in amino acids: CASSLAGSVGTEAFF. The CDR3 DNA reads TGTGCCAGCAGCTTAGCCGGGAGCGTCGGCACTGAAGCTTTCTTT.

In its sample, this clonotype was seen many times. This chain connects TRBV15 to TRBJ2-3, with D possibly TRBD1 on 5 matching bases. This CDR3 spans 17 amino acids. CDR1 LNHNV and CDR2 YYDKDF come from the germline V gene (reference sequence). V lost 3 bases, J lost 2 bases, and 18 bases lay in between. Here the CDR3 reads CATSRPRAGPFTDTQYF. CDR3 bases: TGTGCCACCAGCAGGCCCAGGGCAGGACCTTTCACAGATACGCAGTATTTT.

This clonotype has at least ten counts. The chain has TRBV20-1 and TRBJ2-3, with TRBD2 matching over 12 bases. The CDR3 length is 17 residues. Unmatched junction bases numbered 14, after V lost 6 bases and J lost 4 bases. Germline CDR1 is DFQATT and CDR2 is SNEGSKA (reference sequence). The CDR3 spells CSAEVPLAGGPADTQYF. As DNA, the CDR3 is TGCAGTGCCGAAGTACCCCTAGCGGGGGGGCCCGCAGATACGCAGTATTTT.

For this clonotype: A read error may be the cause here, since a much bigger clone is one base away. The chain combines TRBV7-2 with TRBJ2-5, with a weak D call TRBD2 (6 bases). Trimming stripped 2 bases from V and 7 bases from J, with 11 bases between. The length of the CDR3 is 13 residues. Germline V gene lookup returns CDR1 SGHTA and CDR2 FQGNSA. As DNA, the CDR3 is TGTGCCAGCAGCTTATATCACGGGGGGACCCAGTACTTC. Translating gives CASSLYHGGTQYF.

This clonotype has a count of ten or more. For the CDR3, the DNA is TGCAGTGCTAAAATCCCGGAGACACTAGAAGCTTTCTTT. It yields the protein CSAKIPETLEAFF. V gene TRBV20-1 combines with J gene TRBJ1-1; D is undetermined. Trimming took 4 bases from V and 8 from J, leaving 17 bases between them. Germline CDR1 DFQATT, CDR2 SNEGSKA (reference sequence). The CDR3 consists of 13 residues.

This clonotype has a handful of counts. This chain uses TRBV9 with TRBJ2-3, with D perhaps TRBD2 (6 bases). V was trimmed by 4 bases and J by 6 bases, leaving 24 bases between them. CDR1 and CDR2 from the germline V gene are SGDLS and YYNGEE. This CDR3 comprises 17 residues. The DNA for the CDR3 is TGTGCCAGCAGCTTACCCCCTACCGGGGGTCTTCTGGATACGCAGTATTTT. This translates into CASSLPPTGGLLDTQYF.

In its sample, this clonotype was seen many times. The gene calls are TRBV7-2 and TRBJ2-7; D is perhaps TRBD2 (6 bases). Between the trimmed V and J ends, which lost 0 bases and 0 bases, there was a span of 9 bases. The CDR3 runs to 15 residues. Germline CDR1 reads SGHTA; CDR2 reads FQGNSA. CDR3 nucleotide sequence: TGTGCCAGCAGCTTAGCTCCGGGAGCCTCCTACGAGCAGTACGTC. Its translation is CASSLAPGASYEQYV.

To note about this clonotype: This clone may be a read error of a much larger clone one base away. Written as DNA, the CDR3 is TGCGCCAGCAGCTGGGACAGGAAAGAGACCCATTACTTC. Translation: CASSWDRKETHYF. The chain is built from TRBV5-1 and TRBJ2-5, with TRBD1 matching 8 bases. The germline gives CDR1 SGHRS, CDR2 YFSETQ. The CDR3 is 13 amino acids. The complete variable domain, with remaining parts taken from reference TRBV5-1 and TRBJ2-5, reads KAGVTQTPRYLIKTRGQQVTLSCSPISGHRSVSWYQQTPGQGLQFLFEYFSETQRNKGNFPGRFSGRQFSNSRSEMNVSTLELGDSALYLCASSWDRKETHYFGPGTRLLVL.

This clonotype has at least ten counts. This chain uses TRBV5-1 with TRBJ2-1; D is ambiguous. CDR3 length equals 12 residues. Trimming pared 0 bases from V and 8 bases from J, leaving 6 bases between. Looked up from germline, CDR1 is SGHRS and CDR2 is YFSETQ. This chain's CDR3 is CASSLEADEQFF. The CDR3 nucleotides are TGCGCCAGCAGCTTGGAGGCGGATGAGCAGTTCTTC.

This clonotype was seen many times. The V and J genes are TRBV5-1 and TRBJ1-1, with TRBD1 matching over 9 bases. CDR1 SGHRS and CDR2 YFSETQ come from the germline V gene. This CDR3 region has 15 residues. V shed 2 bases and J 3 bases; nucleotides not matched to a gene: 5. The CDR3 loop reads CASSLQGAGDTEAFF. CDR3 bases: TGCGCCAGCAGCTTACAGGGGGCGGGCGACACTGAAGCTTTCTTT. The full variable domain, rest sourced from reference TRBV5-1 and TRBJ1-1, is KAGVTQTPRYLIKTRGQQVTLSCSPISGHRSVSWYQQTPGQGLQFLFEYFSETQRNKGNFPGRFSGRQFSNSRSEMNVSTLELGDSALYLCASSLQGAGDTEAFFGQGTRLTVV.

This clonotype was detected many times. This sequence joins TRBV6-1 and TRBJ1-2, with TRBD1 identical over 8 bases. Germline trimming cut 6 bases from V and 6 bases from J; bases unmatched to any gene: 9. Germline values: CDR1 MNHNS, CDR2 SASEGT. CDR3 size: 14 residues. For the CDR3, the DNA is TGTGCCAGCAGGAGCGTCGGACAGGGACATGGCTACACCTTC. Translation: CASRSVGQGHGYTF.

This clonotype was counted many times. V is TRBV12-3 or TRBV12-4 and J is TRBJ1-1; 7 bases agree with TRBD1. The CDR3 length is 16 residues. Germline trimming cut 6 bases from V and 1 base from J; bases unmatched to any gene: 11. In DNA, the CDR3 is TGTGCCAGCAGACACGGGACAGCGAATACGAACACTGAAGCTTTCTTT. Translation: CASRHGTANTNTEAFF.

This clonotype has at least ten counts. This sequence joins TRBV18 and TRBJ2-7; D is ambiguous. CDR1 is KGHSH, CDR2 LQKENI, per germline. V lost 6 bases, J lost 2 bases, and 11 bases lay in between. The CDR3 is 13 residues long. CDR3: CASSETSTYEQYF. For the CDR3, the DNA is TGTGCCAGCTCGGAAACTTCTACCTACGAGCAGTACTTC.

This clonotype occurred many times. The chain joins TRBV18 to TRBJ1-1; D ambiguous. The CDR3 totals 13 residues. V was pared by 3 bases and J by 3 bases, with 8 bases between. CDR1 and CDR2 from the germline V gene are KGHSH and LQKENI. CDR3 loop: CASSPAGDTEAFF. As DNA, the CDR3 is TGTGCCAGCTCACCGGCTGGGGACACTGAAGCTTTCTTT.

This clonotype was recorded at least ten times. CDR3 amino acids: CASRGHGMGTDTQYF. CDR3 nucleotides: TGTGCCAGCAGGGGACATGGTATGGGCACAGATACGCAGTATTTT. This chain joins TRBV28 and TRBJ2-3, with D possibly matching TRBD1 (6 bases). The V gene's germline CDR1 is MDHEN and CDR2 SYDVKM. V was cut by 6 bases and J by 1 base, with 14 bases left in between. The CDR3 contains 15 residues.

This clonotype was recorded many times. V and J are TRBV4-1 and TRBJ1-1; D might be TRBD1 (6 bases). Between the trimmed V and J ends, which lost 2 bases and 1 base, there was a span of 11 bases. The CDR3 has 15 amino acids. CDR1 is MGHRA, CDR2 YSYEKL, per germline. Written as DNA, the CDR3 is TGCGCCAGCAGCCAACCGGGACAACCGAACACTGAAGCTTTCTTT. Protein sequence: CASSQPGQPNTEAFF.

At least ten counts were recorded for this clonotype. The genes are TRBV5-4 and TRBJ2-7; D remains ambiguous. Looked up from germline, CDR1 is SGHNT and CDR2 is YYREEE (reference sequence). The CDR3 covers 14 residues. V was cut by 3 bases and J by 2 bases, with 12 bases left in between. Here the CDR3 reads CASSSGPEAYEQYF. CDR3 nucleotide sequence: TGTGCCAGCAGCTCCGGACCTGAGGCCTACGAGCAGTACTTC. Full variable domain (rest looked up from reference TRBV5-4 and TRBJ2-7): ETGVTQSPTHLIKTRGQQVTLRCSSQSGHNTVSWYQQALGQGPQFIFQYYREEENGRGNFPPRFSGLQFPNYSSELNVNALELDDSALYLCASSSGPEAYEQYFGPGTRLTVT.

This clonotype was counted at least ten times. V and J are TRBV2 and TRBJ2-7; 9 nucleotides match TRBD2. V shed 7 bases, J shed 5 bases, and the junction held 12 bases outside the gene matches. CDR1 is SNHLY, CDR2 FYNNEI, per germline. CDR3 size: 15 residues. In DNA, the CDR3 is TGTGCCAGCACCTTAGCGGGGGCCTTTTGGGACGAGCAGTACGTC. Its translation is CASTLAGAFWDEQYV.